The 27 T cell receptor beta chains listed next were all sequenced from one sample in a study of OX40 agonist ivuxolimab in advanced cancers. The assay was immunoSEQ multiplex PCR, and TCRdb's table has in-frame clones only and misses some. The data hold approximately 79,000 clones, with approximately 86% observed a single time. This sample comprised CD4+ or CD8+ T cells sorted from blood, obtained in a trial of the OX40 agonist ivuxolimab. These receptors were obtained from an adult with an advanced solid tumor such as melanoma, head and neck, liver or kidney cancer.

V usage is TRBV6-5 and J usage is TRBJ2-1; 9 positions match TRBD1. Per germline, CDR1 MNHEY and CDR2 SVGAGI. The CDR3 is 16 amino acids. Trimming took 2 bases from V and 7 from J; bases not matched to a gene: 9. The CDR3 reads CASSYVGGTGMNEQFF. CDR3 coding DNA: TGTGCCAGCAGTTACGTGGGCGGGACAGGGATGAATGAGCAGTTCTTC.

This chain's CDR3 is CASSEENRGSETQYF. CDR3 coding DNA: TGTGCCAGCAGTGAGGAAAACCGAGGGAGCGAGACCCAGTACTTC. The J gene is TRBJ2-5, the V gene TRBV2; D perhaps matches TRBD2 (5 bases). The CDR3 is 15 residues long. The V gene's germline CDR1 is SNHLY and CDR2 FYNNEI. Trimming shortened V by 3 bases and J by 5 bases, and 16 bases separated the two germline ends.

The chain couples TRBV5-1 to TRBJ2-1; the match to TRBD2 covers 9 bases. There are 15 residues in the CDR3. In germline, CDR1 is SGHRS, CDR2 YFSETQ. J was trimmed by 3 bases and V by 0 bases; bases with no gene match: 1. The CDR3 coding sequence is TGCGCCAGCAGCTTGGCGACTAGCGGCTACAATGAGCAGTTCTTC. As protein: CASSLATSGYNEQFF.

This sequence joins TRBV5-4 and TRBJ1-2, with D possibly matching TRBD1 (6 bases). Deletions cut 4 bases from V and 3 bases from J, with 16 bases between. CDR3 size: 15 residues. Germline V lookup: CDR1 SGHNT, CDR2 YYREEE (reference sequence). The CDR3 loop reads CASSRGGATDYGYTF. The CDR3 coding sequence is TGTGCCAGCAGCCGAGGGGGGGCAACTGACTATGGCTACACCTTC.

J is TRBJ2-7 and V is TRBV7-6; TRBD1 aligns across 8 bases. The germline CDR1 and CDR2 sequences are SGHVS and FNYEAQ. This CDR3 is built from 14 residues. The V and J ends lost 5 bases and 2 bases, in that order; junction bases with no gene match: 5. The CDR3, as DNA: TGTGCCAGCAGCCCAGGACAGGGAGCCTACGAGCAGTACTTC. Translation gives CASSPGQGAYEQYF.

This chain connects TRBV4-1 to TRBJ2-6; weak D call: TRBD2 (6 bases). Per germline, CDR1 MGHRA and CDR2 YSYEKL. Deletions cut 4 bases from V and 4 bases from J, with 17 bases between. The CDR3 has 17 residues. This CDR3 reads CASSLRDSVAGANVLTF. The CDR3 DNA sequence: TGCGCCAGCAGCCTGAGGGACTCCGTGGCGGGGGCCAACGTCCTGACTTTC.

The chain is built from TRBV6-5 and TRBJ1-1; tentative D call: TRBD1 (5 bases). The CDR3 loop spans 13 amino acids. Germline assignment: CDR1 MNHEY and CDR2 SVGAGI. The V and J ends lost 3 bases and 8 bases respectively, with 13 bases between them. The chain's CDR3 is CASSYGAGREAFF. The DNA for the CDR3 is TGTGCCAGCAGTTATGGGGCGGGGAGGGAAGCTTTCTTT.

The chain couples TRBV6-5 to TRBJ1-2, with 8 bases matching TRBD1. Germline CDR1 and CDR2: MNHEY and SVGAGI. V gave up 2 bases and J gave up 3 bases; unmatched junction bases: 5. The CDR3 runs to 15 residues. The CDR3 DNA is TGTGCCAGCAGTTACGCCAGGGGGCAGGACTATGGCTACACCTTC. The encoded protein is CASSYARGQDYGYTF.

This rearrangement joins TRBV6-1 to TRBJ1-2; D is unclear. The CDR3 sequence is 16 residues long. V gave up 2 bases and J gave up 4 bases, with 17 bases separating them. Germline CDR1 is MNHNS and CDR2 is SASEGT. This chain's CDR3 is CASSESAASILYGYTF. The CDR3 coding sequence is TGTGCCAGCAGTGAATCGGCAGCTTCGATACTCTATGGCTACACCTTC.

The chain has TRBV6-1 and TRBJ2-5; the match to TRBD2 covers 7 bases. The ends lost 7 bases at V and 2 bases at J; junction bases unmatched: 7. There are 14 residues in the CDR3. Germline assignment: CDR1 MNHNS and CDR2 SASEGT. Here the CDR3 reads CASIARESQETQYF. CDR3 DNA: TGTGCCAGCATAGCGCGGGAGTCGCAAGAGACCCAGTACTTC.

The chain uses TRBV5-1 and TRBJ1-1; 7 nucleotides align to TRBD1. There are 15 residues in the CDR3. The J segment lost 0 bases and the V segment lost 4 bases, leaving 6 bases of the junction unmatched. The germline gives CDR1 SGHRS, CDR2 YFSETQ. Here the CDR3 reads CASSGQGVMNTEAFF. The CDR3 nucleotides are TGCGCCAGCAGCGGCCAGGGGGTCATGAACACTGAAGCTTTCTTT. Full variable domain (rest looked up from reference TRBV5-1 and TRBJ1-1): KAGVTQTPRYLIKTRGQQVTLSCSPISGHRSVSWYQQTPGQGLQFLFEYFSETQRNKGNFPGRFSGRQFSNSRSEMNVSTLELGDSALYLCASSGQGVMNTEAFFGQGTRLTVV.

The chain is built from TRBV10-3 and TRBJ2-1; D remains ambiguous. Germline values: CDR1 ENHRY, CDR2 SYGVKD. This CDR3 comprises 12 residues. V dropped 4 bases and J dropped 8 bases, with 9 bases sitting between them. The CDR3 DNA is TGTGCCATCAGTGGACCCCAGGATGAGCAGTTCTTC. Protein product: CAISGPQDEQFF.

The V call is TRBV5-6, the J call TRBJ2-5; D unclear. V was clipped by 4 bases and J by 4 bases, with 11 bases between them. Germline CDR1 SGHDT, CDR2 YYEEEE. The CDR3 runs to 13 residues. CDR3 sequence: CASSNLGRETQYF. The CDR3, as DNA: TGTGCCAGCAGCAACCTAGGGCGAGAGACCCAGTACTTC.

The rearrangement links TRBV6-5 to TRBJ2-7, with TRBD1 identical over 8 bases. Germline values: CDR1 MNHEY, CDR2 SVGAGI. CDR3 length equals 15 residues. Trimming at V came to 5 bases and at J to 3 bases, leaving 9 bases not matched to a gene. The CDR3 is CASSPDRGRYYEQYF. The CDR3 DNA sequence: TGTGCCAGCAGTCCTGACAGGGGCCGCTACTACGAGCAGTACTTC.

The rearrangement links TRBV6-6 to TRBJ1-2; D is possibly TRBD1 (5 bases). Trimming took off 0 bases at V and 7 bases at J, with 12 bases between the two ends. This CDR3 is 14 amino acids long. Germline V gene lookup returns CDR1 MNHNY and CDR2 SVGAGI (reference sequence). As DNA, the CDR3 is TGTGCCAGCAGTTACTCGGGGAGGGACCCTGGCTACACCTTC. Translating gives CASSYSGRDPGYTF.

This clone was seen just once. The J gene is TRBJ1-6, the V gene TRBV2, with D perhaps matching TRBD1 (5 bases). The CDR3 sequence is 13 residues long. Deletions cut 6 bases from V and 8 bases from J, with 11 bases between. The germline CDR1 and CDR2 sequences are SNHLY and FYNNEI. CDR3 DNA sequence: TGTGCCAGCAGGAGGGGCAGGGATTCACCCCTCCACTTT. Encoded protein: CASRRGRDSPLHF.

This chain links TRBV4-1 with TRBJ2-5, with 11 nucleotides matching TRBD2. J gave up 5 bases and V 3 bases, and 14 bases lay outside the gene matches. The CDR3 runs 18 residues. The germline gives CDR1 MGHRA, CDR2 YSYEKL. CDR3 DNA: TGCGCCAGCAGCCAGGCCTCCCTCATAGCGGGGGGGCCCGAGACCCAGTACTTC. This codes for CASSQASLIAGGPETQYF.

The chain joins TRBV18 to TRBJ2-7, with a weak D call TRBD1 (6 bases). Germline V gene sequence: CDR1 KGHSH, CDR2 LQKENI. V lost 3 bases and J lost 5, with 17 bases in between. The CDR3 contains 15 residues. The CDR3 reads CASSPNPTQGHEQYF. The CDR3 DNA sequence: TGTGCCAGCTCACCTAATCCTACACAGGGTCACGAGCAGTACTTC.

This chain's CDR3 is CASSYRNTEAFF. The CDR3 coding sequence is TGTGCCAGCAGTTACCGAAACACTGAAGCTTTCTTT. The rearrangement joins TRBV6-6 to TRBJ1-1; no clear D. The germline V gene has CDR1 MNHNY and CDR2 SVGAGI (reference sequence). Trimming shortened V by 2 bases and J by 2 bases, and 3 bases separated the two germline ends. The CDR3 sequence is 12 residues long.

CDR3 in amino acids: CSVGRESEKLFF. The CDR3 region has the DNA TGCAGCGTTGGCCGGGAATCTGAAAAACTGTTTTTT. This chain links TRBV29-1 with TRBJ1-4; D gene ambiguous. This CDR3 contains 12 residues. V gave up 4 bases and J gave up 7 bases, with 10 bases separating them. Germline CDR1 is SQVTM and CDR2 is ANQGSEA.

J is TRBJ1-1 and V is TRBV7-2; D gene unclear. CDR1 is SGHTA and CDR2 is FQGNSA in the germline V gene. This CDR3 has 14 amino acids. Between the trimmed V and J ends, which lost 1 base and 1 base, there was a span of 7 bases. The CDR3 DNA follows: TGTGCCAGCAGCTTAGTTGGAGAGAACACTGAAGCTTTCTTT. It encodes CASSLVGENTEAFF.

The chain employs TRBV18 and TRBJ2-7; no clear D gene. V lost 3 bases and J lost 5, with 8 bases in between. Germline values: CDR1 KGHSH, CDR2 LQKENI. There are 12 residues in the CDR3. The DNA for the CDR3 is TGTGCCAGCTCACCCGCACGGAACGAGCAGTACTTC. This sequence encodes CASSPARNEQYF.

This rearrangement joins TRBV28 to TRBJ2-5, with 7 bases matching TRBD1. The DNA end is more similar to TRBJ2-7, so the J call may be wrong. The germline CDR1 and CDR2 sequences are MDHEN and SYDVKM. The CDR3 sequence is 16 residues long. The CDR3 here is CASSSSGTDISYEQYF. The CDR3 DNA reads as TGTGCCAGCAGTTCCTCCGGGACAGACATCTCCTACGAGCAGTACTTC.

The chain uses TRBV7-9 and TRBJ2-3; 7 bases align to TRBD1. This CDR3 spans 17 amino acids. Germline V gives CDR1 SEHNR, CDR2 FQNEAQ (reference sequence). With V trimmed by 6 bases and J by 4 bases, 16 bases remained unmatched. The CDR3 DNA follows: TGTGCCAGCAGGAGATGGACAGGCGCCTTCTCGGCAGATACGCAGTATTTT. Encoded protein: CASRRWTGAFSADTQYF. The whole variable domain, remainder taken from reference TRBV7-9 and TRBJ2-3, is DTGVSQNPRHKITKRGQNVTFRCDPISEHNRLYWYRQTLGQGPEFLTYFQNEAQLEKSRLLSDRFSAERPKGSFSTLEIQRTEQGDSAMYLCASRRWTGAFSADTQYFGPGTRLTVL.

V gene TRBV29-1 combines with J gene TRBJ2-1, with D hard to call. With 2 bases removed from V and 4 bases from J, the gap between germline ends came to 12 bases. The CDR3 is 14 amino acids. Germline CDR1 and CDR2: SQVTM and ANQGSEA. CDR3: CSVELRAQYNEQFF. The DNA for the CDR3 is TGCAGCGTTGAACTTAGGGCTCAGTACAATGAGCAGTTCTTC.

The gene calls are TRBV2 and TRBJ1-1; the D gene is possibly TRBD1 (6 bases). Germline-derived CDR1 and CDR2 are SNHLY and FYNNEI. The V end was cut by 4 bases, the J end by 1 base, with 7 bases between. CDR3 length equals 13 residues. In nucleotides, the CDR3 is TGTGCCAGCAGTGGACAGGAGAACACTGAAGCTTTCTTT. It encodes CASSGQENTEAFF.

The rearrangement links TRBV6-5 to TRBJ1-2; D remains ambiguous. CDR3 length: 13 amino acids. Germline lookup yields CDR1 MNHEY and CDR2 SVGAGI. The V gene lost 6 bases and the J gene lost 5 bases, with 13 bases spanning the gap. Here the CDR3 reads CASSHPEGYGYTF. The CDR3 DNA reads as TGTGCCAGCAGCCACCCCGAGGGTTATGGCTACACCTTC.